The entry below describes one T cell receptor (beta chain). Its matching antigen is unknown. The entry originates in a study of shared clonotypes between healthy human individuals. Study in general: Per-donor plates numbered three CD4 naive, three CD4 memory, two CD8 naive and one CD8 memory.

Notes on the study in general: What naive subsets generally showed was a larger estimated richness than memory subsets showed. Clonotype sharing among the donors was expected to vary with sequencing depth.

TCRdb's table, derived via immunoSEQ multiplex PCR, lists solely in-frame clones and lacks some. The sample gives hundreds of thousands of clones, roughly 95% of which show up once; about 0.11% is in the top ten. Cells designated naive CD8 were CD45RO-negative and were positively selected for CCR7, with terminally differentiated effector memory CD45RA+ cells excluded. Among the donors, all were Caucasian adults who lived in Nashville, Tennessee. Trimming removed 4 bases at V and 6 bases at J, with 13 bases between. Germline V gives CDR1 SGHDN, CDR2 FVKESK. CDR3 length: 13 amino acids. Sequencing was performed on naive CD8+ T cells sorted from blood. The receptor was derived from a woman under 40 in good health. The chain joins TRBV14 to TRBJ2-7; D might be TRBD1 or TRBD2, each matching 5 bases. DNA for the CDR3: TGTGCCAGCAGCCTAAGTGGGGGTGGCGAGCAGTACTTC. Protein: CASSLSGGGEQYF.